This T cell receptor beta chain came from a study of post-analysis software for immune sequencing data. Background on the study: Some patients lacked subtype; others had relapsing-remitting, secondary progressive or progressive-relapsing disease. General study points: F-measure co-clustering was strong for batch-matched samples. Five or six TRBV segments (TRBV5-6, TRBV5-1 and TRBV20-1 among them) occurred more frequently in patients than in controls. Compared against controls, patients with multiple sclerosis displayed significantly lower normalized Chao1 diversity.

The germline gives CDR1 SQVTM, CDR2 ANQGSEA. V shed 2 bases, J shed 4 bases, and the junction held 11 bases outside the gene matches. The CDR3 extends over 17 amino acids. Presence of unique molecular identifiers characterized the TCR beta cDNA libraries. A population of 1 to 10 million T cells gave rise to around 480,000 cDNA molecules. TCRdb passed the PCR reads through MiXCR, listing each CDR3 protein once. The table records more than 500,000 distinct CDR3 sequences, less than 40% of them present only once. This clonotype showed up just a few times. Its antigen remains unknown. The J gene is TRBJ2-3, the V gene TRBV29-1; 11 positions agree with TRBD2. This receptor was obtained from a girl between 2 and 17 years old with multiple sclerosis. The sample was blood. CDR3: CSVEYSGPGLAADTQYF. Here the CDR3 DNA reads TGCAGCGTTGAATATAGCGGGCCGGGACTAGCGGCAGATACGCAGTATTTT.